A selection of T cell receptor beta chains follows, all from one sample in a study of blood T cell repertoires in COVID-19. Repertoires were generated with immunoSEQ multiplex PCR, while TCRdb's copy carries only in-frame clones and drops some. The data contain roughly 250,000 clones, approximately 84% of them singletons. Sequenced: peripheral blood. The receptors were sampled from a man aged 50 to 60 with acute or convalescent COVID-19. CDR3s leave out the opening cysteine and the closing phenylalanine or tryptophan. Clone size appears in some rows only: once, few, many, or a class for an expanded clone.

clone size: .
V gene: TRBV28
J gene: TRBJ2-7
CDR3 protein: ASSQMEEQY

clone size: once
V gene: TRBV13
J gene: TRBJ1-3
CDR3 protein: ASSAREVSGNTIY

clone size: .
V gene: TRBV10-1
J gene: TRBJ2-1
CDR3 protein: ARWGTGHNEQF

clone size: .
V gene: TRBV11-3
J gene: TRBJ2-7
CDR3 protein: ASSPGLLYEQY

clone size: once
V gene: TRBV10-3
J gene: TRBJ2-1
CDR3 protein: ASEGHYNEQF

clone size: .
V gene: TRBV9
J gene: TRBJ2-2
CDR3 protein: ASSPERELAGGPGVGELF

clone size: .
V gene: TRBV15
J gene: TRBJ2-3
CDR3 protein: ATCQGELRTDTQY

clone size: few
V gene: TRBV28
J gene: TRBJ2-7
CDR3 protein: ASSFPSGPSSYEQY

clone size: .
V gene: TRBV11-2
J gene: TRBJ2-7
CDR3 protein: ASSLDRWSSGYEQY

clone size: .
V gene: TRBV27
J gene: TRBJ1-1
CDR3 protein: ASSYPGGENTEAF

clone size: few
V gene: TRBV20-1
J gene: TRBJ1-5
CDR3 protein: SASGPVNQPQH

clone size: few
V gene: TRBV24-1
J gene: TRBJ1-5
CDR3 protein: ATSDVTGTVNQPQH

clone size: .
V gene: TRBV2
J gene: TRBJ1-6
CDR3 protein: ASSDRVAISSYNSPLH

clone size: .
V gene: TRBV18
J gene: TRBJ2-5
CDR3 protein: ASSPPDGTGKTQY

clone size: .
V gene: TRBV6-2/TRBV6-3
J gene: TRBJ2-3
CDR3 protein: ASSYRGLAGNTQY

clone size: .
V gene: TRBV30
J gene: TRBJ1-2
CDR3 protein: AWSRGRERPDYGYT

clone size: .
V gene: TRBV11-3
J gene: TRBJ1-1
CDR3 protein: ASSLRSTEAF

clone size: .
V gene: TRBV5-1
J gene: TRBJ2-7
CDR3 protein: ASSLSGVSYWEQY

clone size: .
V gene: TRBV5-6
J gene: TRBJ2-2
CDR3 protein: ASSTRPGISGELF

clone size: few
V gene: TRBV25-1
J gene: TRBJ2-7
CDR3 protein: ASSLSGSSYEQY

clone size: .
V gene: TRBV5-1
J gene: TRBJ2-7
CDR3 protein: ASSGRGEQY

clone size: .
V gene: TRBV5-6
J gene: TRBJ1-4
CDR3 protein: ASSVSVATNEKLF

clone size: .
V gene: TRBV30
J gene: TRBJ1-3
CDR3 protein: AWSGGVSGNTIY

clone size: .
V gene: TRBV24-1
J gene: TRBJ2-2
CDR3 protein: ATSDPERRGTGELF

clone size: .
V gene: TRBV6-5
J gene: TRBJ1-1
CDR3 protein: ASSYPLGGGTEAF

clone size: .
V gene: TRBV27
J gene: TRBJ1-6
CDR3 protein: ASSLKGANSPLH

clone size: .
V gene: TRBV11-3
J gene: TRBJ2-1
CDR3 protein: ASSLESLFFNEQF

clone size: few
V gene: TRBV18
J gene: TRBJ2-7
CDR3 protein: ASSPPGSGWQY

clone size: .
V gene: TRBV9
J gene: TRBJ2-5
CDR3 protein: ASSARDRATSVETQY

clone size: few
V gene: TRBV28
J gene: TRBJ1-5
CDR3 protein: ASSPLQGESQPQH

clone size: .
V gene: TRBV7-3
J gene: TRBJ2-3
CDR3 protein: ASSTPADSISTDTQY

clone size: .
V gene: TRBV28
J gene: TRBJ1-2
CDR3 protein: ASEANYGYT

clone size: .
V gene: TRBV14
J gene: TRBJ2-2
CDR3 protein: ASSHPQGAGANTGELF

clone size: .
V gene: TRBV12-3/TRBV12-4
J gene: TRBJ1-3
CDR3 protein: ASSSYRGTIY

clone size: .
V gene: TRBV6-5
J gene: TRBJ2-3
CDR3 protein: ASSQGQPSTDTQY

clone size: .
V gene: TRBV6-5
J gene: TRBJ1-6
CDR3 protein: ASMVGKSPLH

clone size: .
V gene: TRBV15
J gene: TRBJ1-1
CDR3 protein: ATSRAPGLLNTEAF

clone size: .
V gene: TRBV25-1
J gene: TRBJ2-1
CDR3 protein: ASSAAPRLAGAYNEQF

clone size: .
V gene: TRBV27
J gene: TRBJ1-4
CDR3 protein: ASSLRTGGSNEKLF

clone size: .
V gene: TRBV5-4
J gene: TRBJ1-6
CDR3 protein: ASSSQGFNSPLH

clone size: .
V gene: TRBV7-9
J gene: TRBJ2-7
CDR3 protein: ASSNAGTSGRALSEQY

clone size: .
V gene: TRBV6-5
J gene: TRBJ1-2
CDR3 protein: ASSYSGYGYT

clone size: .
V gene: TRBV5-1
J gene: TRBJ2-5
CDR3 protein: ASSPGLEETQY

clone size: .
V gene: TRBV4-1
J gene: TRBJ2-1
CDR3 protein: ASSQVSVTAEQF

clone size: .
V gene: TRBV24-1
J gene: TRBJ2-1
CDR3 protein: ATERGTGGTDEQF

clone size: .
V gene: TRBV5-1
J gene: TRBJ1-2
CDR3 protein: ASSLDRGSNGYT